These T cell receptor beta chains were read from a single sample in a study of CD8+ T cells in alopecia areata. Clones were sequenced by immunoSEQ multiplex PCR, and TCRdb holds only the in-frame ones, with some missing. The table shows roughly 110,000 clones, with around 83% occurring only once. This material consisted of CD8+ T cells sorted from blood, taken at week 24, from a patient treated with tofacitinib. All receptors derive from a human donor with alopecia areata. Both conserved end residues are part of each CDR3. Fields, in order: V gene, J gene, clone size, D gene, CDR3 DNA, CDR3 protein. A D gene is named only where the DNA matches it firmly. Some rows mark clone size as missing; the rest say once, few, many or name a class of expanded clone.

v_call: TRBV7-8; j_call: TRBJ2-1; clone_size: -; d_call: TRBD2; cdr3_nt: TGTGCCAGCAACTACAAAGCTAGCGGGGGGGCCAATGAGCAGTTCTTC; cdr3_aa: CASNYKASGGANEQFF
v_call: TRBV7-9; j_call: TRBJ2-5; clone_size: -; d_call: -; cdr3_nt: TGTGCCAGCAGCGAGAACTTGGGGGAGACCCAGTACTTC; cdr3_aa: CASSENLGETQYF
v_call: TRBV5-5; j_call: TRBJ2-3; clone_size: -; d_call: TRBD1; cdr3_nt: TGTGCCAGCAGCGGGACAGGGAGGGGGCCAGATACGCAGTATTTT; cdr3_aa: CASSGTGRGPDTQYF
v_call: TRBV7-2; j_call: TRBJ1-1; clone_size: once; d_call: -; cdr3_nt: TGTGCCAGCAGCTCACGCTTCGACGAGAACACTGAAGCTTTCTTT; cdr3_aa: CASSSRFDENTEAFF
v_call: TRBV7-9; j_call: TRBJ1-2; clone_size: -; d_call: -; cdr3_nt: TGTGCCAGCAGCTTAGGTGGCGCTAATGGCTACACCTTC; cdr3_aa: CASSLGGANGYTF
v_call: TRBV4-3; j_call: TRBJ1-2; clone_size: -; d_call: -; cdr3_nt: TGCGCCAGCAGCCAAGATACGGCCGCAGCCAATGGCTACACCTTC; cdr3_aa: CASSQDTAAANGYTF
v_call: TRBV7-6; j_call: TRBJ2-7; clone_size: -; d_call: -; cdr3_nt: TGTGCCAGCAGCAGAGCCACGGGCGAGCAGTACTTC; cdr3_aa: CASSRATGEQYF
v_call: TRBV9; j_call: TRBJ2-2; clone_size: -; d_call: -; cdr3_nt: TGTGCCAGCAGCCCGGGACCCGGGGAGCTGTTTTTT; cdr3_aa: CASSPGPGELFF
v_call: TRBV5-6; j_call: TRBJ2-7; clone_size: few; d_call: -; cdr3_nt: TGTGCCAGCAGCCAGATTAACGAGCAGTACTTC; cdr3_aa: CASSQINEQYF
v_call: TRBV29-1; j_call: TRBJ2-3; clone_size: -; d_call: TRBD1; cdr3_nt: TGCAGCGTTGGACAGGGGGTCAACACAGATACGCAGTATTTT; cdr3_aa: CSVGQGVNTDTQYF
v_call: TRBV7-8; j_call: TRBJ2-5; clone_size: -; d_call: TRBD1; cdr3_nt: TGTGCCAGCAGCTTGGGGGGACAGGGAGGGTTGGAGACCCAGTACTTC; cdr3_aa: CASSLGGQGGLETQYF
v_call: TRBV7-9; j_call: TRBJ1-5; clone_size: -; d_call: -; cdr3_nt: TGTGCCAGCAGCGGGGACCGCGAGAGCAATCAGCCCCAGCATTTT; cdr3_aa: CASSGDRESNQPQHF
v_call: TRBV7-9; j_call: TRBJ2-5; clone_size: -; d_call: TRBD2; cdr3_nt: TGTGCCAGCAGCTCCCTTAGCGGGGGGTTCCAAGAGACCCAGTACTTC; cdr3_aa: CASSSLSGGFQETQYF
v_call: TRBV11-2; j_call: TRBJ1-2; clone_size: once; d_call: -; cdr3_nt: TGTGCCAGCAGCTTGGGGACGGAGTATTGCACCTTC; cdr3_aa: CASSLGTEYCTF
v_call: TRBV6-1; j_call: TRBJ2-7; clone_size: -; d_call: TRBD2; cdr3_nt: TGTGCCAGCGGGCAGCGGGGGACCCTCTACGAGCAGTACTTC; cdr3_aa: CASGQRGTLYEQYF
v_call: TRBV29-1; j_call: TRBJ2-7; clone_size: -; d_call: -; cdr3_nt: TGCAGCGTTGCCGGGACGAGGGGCGAGCAGTACTTC; cdr3_aa: CSVAGTRGEQYF
v_call: TRBV2; j_call: TRBJ2-7; clone_size: -; d_call: -; cdr3_nt: TGTGCCACATGGACATCCTACGAGCAGTACTTC; cdr3_aa: CATWTSYEQYF
v_call: TRBV29-1; j_call: TRBJ2-2; clone_size: -; d_call: -; cdr3_nt: TGCAGCGTTGAATCAAACACCGGGGAGCTGTTTTTT; cdr3_aa: CSVESNTGELFF
v_call: TRBV11-2; j_call: TRBJ2-3; clone_size: once; d_call: TRBD2; cdr3_nt: TGTGCCAGCAGCTCCGAGCTAGCGGGGATCACAGATACGCAGTATTTT; cdr3_aa: CASSSELAGITDTQYF
v_call: TRBV11-2; j_call: TRBJ2-5; clone_size: -; d_call: -; cdr3_nt: TGTGCCAGCAGCTCCAAGCACCAAGAGACCCAGTACTTC; cdr3_aa: CASSSKHQETQYF
v_call: TRBV18; j_call: TRBJ2-4; clone_size: few; d_call: TRBD2; cdr3_nt: TGTGCCAGCTCACCACTAGCGGGGGACAACAAAAACATTCAGTACTTC; cdr3_aa: CASSPLAGDNKNIQYF
v_call: TRBV9; j_call: TRBJ2-3; clone_size: -; d_call: -; cdr3_nt: TGTGCCAGCAGCGTAGCACAGCTGCACACAGATACGCAGTATTTT; cdr3_aa: CASSVAQLHTDTQYF
v_call: TRBV6-1; j_call: TRBJ2-5; clone_size: -; d_call: -; cdr3_nt: TGTGCCAGCAGTGTAGAGGTGGGGGAGACCCAGTACTTC; cdr3_aa: CASSVEVGETQYF
v_call: TRBV11-2; j_call: TRBJ1-1; clone_size: once; d_call: -; cdr3_nt: TGTGCCAGCAGCTTGGGGCTCACTGAAGCTTTCTTT; cdr3_aa: CASSLGLTEAFF
v_call: TRBV7-2; j_call: TRBJ2-1; clone_size: -; d_call: -; cdr3_nt: TGTGCCAGCAGCTTAGCAGGGCGGGACTACAATGAGCAGTTCTTC; cdr3_aa: CASSLAGRDYNEQFF
v_call: TRBV7-9; j_call: TRBJ2-3; clone_size: -; d_call: TRBD1; cdr3_nt: TGTGCCAGCAGCTTTGGACAGGGCGCAGATACGCAGTATTTT; cdr3_aa: CASSFGQGADTQYF
v_call: TRBV27; j_call: TRBJ1-1; clone_size: -; d_call: -; cdr3_nt: TGTGCCAGCAGTTTGGGTCGCTGGGCTTCTGAAGCTTTCTTT; cdr3_aa: CASSLGRWASEAFF
v_call: TRBV13; j_call: TRBJ2-5; clone_size: -; d_call: -; cdr3_nt: TGTGCCAGCAGCTCGGTATTGGCCGAGGAGACCCAGTACTTC; cdr3_aa: CASSSVLAEETQYF
v_call: TRBV7-2; j_call: TRBJ1-1; clone_size: -; d_call: -; cdr3_nt: TGTGCCAGCAGCTCTCGCGACAGCCGGGTCACTGAAGCTTTCTTT; cdr3_aa: CASSSRDSRVTEAFF
v_call: TRBV5-1; j_call: TRBJ1-1; clone_size: -; d_call: -; cdr3_nt: TGCGCCAGCAGCTTGAGCTGGACAGCGAACACTGAAGCTTTCTTT; cdr3_aa: CASSLSWTANTEAFF
v_call: TRBV7-9; j_call: TRBJ2-7; clone_size: -; d_call: TRBD1; cdr3_nt: TGCGCCAGCAGCTTCCGGACAGGAGGCCGATGGGAGCAGTACTTC; cdr3_aa: CASSFRTGGRWEQYF
v_call: TRBV6-6; j_call: TRBJ1-6; clone_size: -; d_call: -; cdr3_nt: TGTGCCAGCAGTTACCACGGGGCGGCTTTGAGCTCACCCCTCCACTTT; cdr3_aa: CASSYHGAALSSPLHF
v_call: TRBV5-1; j_call: TRBJ2-1; clone_size: few; d_call: TRBD1; cdr3_nt: TGCGCCAGCAGCTTCGAGGGGGCAGGTAACAATGAGCAGTTCTTC; cdr3_aa: CASSFEGAGNNEQFF
v_call: TRBV6-5; j_call: TRBJ2-1; clone_size: -; d_call: -; cdr3_nt: TGTGCCAGCAGCCGTCGGGGGATTTACAATGAGCAGTTCTTC; cdr3_aa: CASSRRGIYNEQFF
v_call: TRBV4-3; j_call: TRBJ1-5; clone_size: -; d_call: -; cdr3_nt: TGCGCCAGCAGCCAAGACAGGTTCGGGGGTAGCAATCAGCCCCAGCATTTT; cdr3_aa: CASSQDRFGGSNQPQHF
v_call: TRBV4-1; j_call: TRBJ2-1; clone_size: -; d_call: TRBD1; cdr3_nt: TGCGCCAGCAGCCAACCCGGGACAGGGAGCCACAATGAGCAGTTCTTC; cdr3_aa: CASSQPGTGSHNEQFF
v_call: TRBV28; j_call: TRBJ2-7; clone_size: -; d_call: -; cdr3_nt: TGTGCCAGCAGTTTGAACGGGGAAATCCCCTACGAGCAGTACTTC; cdr3_aa: CASSLNGEIPYEQYF
v_call: TRBV4-3; j_call: TRBJ2-7; clone_size: -; d_call: -; cdr3_nt: TGCGCCAGCAGCATAGCCTTCTCCTACGAGCAGTACTTC; cdr3_aa: CASSIAFSYEQYF
v_call: TRBV4-3; j_call: TRBJ2-7; clone_size: -; d_call: TRBD2; cdr3_nt: TGCGCCAGCAGCCAGGGGACTAGCGGGGGCTACGAGCAGTACTTC; cdr3_aa: CASSQGTSGGYEQYF
v_call: TRBV13; j_call: TRBJ1-1; clone_size: -; d_call: -; cdr3_nt: TGTGCCAGCAGCTCCGAGGAGGGTGAGACTGAAGCTTTCTTT; cdr3_aa: CASSSEEGETEAFF
v_call: TRBV4-1; j_call: TRBJ2-7; clone_size: -; d_call: -; cdr3_nt: TGCGCCAGCAGCCACGGGAAGGGGTCCTACGAGCAGTACTTC; cdr3_aa: CASSHGKGSYEQYF
v_call: TRBV7-6; j_call: TRBJ2-7; clone_size: few; d_call: -; cdr3_nt: TGTGCCAGCAGCTTAGGAACAGCTTCTACCTACGAGCAGTACTTC; cdr3_aa: CASSLGTASTYEQYF
v_call: TRBV6-6; j_call: TRBJ2-2; clone_size: -; d_call: -; cdr3_nt: TGTGCCAGCAGTTACGGTCACGCGAACACCGGGGAGCTGTTTTTT; cdr3_aa: CASSYGHANTGELFF
v_call: TRBV7-6; j_call: TRBJ2-1; clone_size: -; d_call: -; cdr3_nt: TGTGCCAGCAGCCCGCAACCCACCCGTGTTCCGTTCTTC; cdr3_aa: CASSPQPTRVPFF
v_call: TRBV4-3; j_call: TRBJ2-6; clone_size: -; d_call: -; cdr3_nt: TGCGCCAGCAGCCCCTACCCCTCTGGGGCCAACGTCCTGACTTTC; cdr3_aa: CASSPYPSGANVLTF
v_call: TRBV7-2; j_call: TRBJ2-4; clone_size: -; d_call: -; cdr3_nt: TGTGCCAGCAGCTTATTGTTTAGGGATGTAGCCAAAAACATTCAGTACTTC; cdr3_aa: CASSLLFRDVAKNIQYF
v_call: TRBV5-5; j_call: TRBJ1-1; clone_size: -; d_call: -; cdr3_nt: TGTGCCAGCAGCTTAGTGAACACTGAAGCTTTCTTT; cdr3_aa: CASSLVNTEAFF
v_call: TRBV27; j_call: TRBJ2-1; clone_size: once; d_call: -; cdr3_nt: TGTGCCAGCAGCCTGACCAGGTACAATGAGCAGTTCTTC; cdr3_aa: CASSLTRYNEQFF
v_call: TRBV2; j_call: TRBJ2-2; clone_size: -; d_call: TRBD1; cdr3_nt: TGTGCCAGCATGATGACAGGGGGCACCGGGGAGCTGTTTTTT; cdr3_aa: CASMMTGGTGELFF
v_call: TRBV29-1; j_call: TRBJ2-1; clone_size: -; d_call: -; cdr3_nt: TGCAGCGTCTCGGGGGATGAGCAGTTCTTC; cdr3_aa: CSVSGDEQFF
v_call: TRBV6-5; j_call: TRBJ2-3; clone_size: -; d_call: TRBD2; cdr3_nt: TGTGCCAGCAGTTACCTAGCGGGGGGCTCAGATACGCAGTATTTT; cdr3_aa: CASSYLAGGSDTQYF
v_call: TRBV14; j_call: TRBJ2-5; clone_size: -; d_call: -; cdr3_nt: TGTGCCAGCAGCCAAGTTCTCGGTCAAGAGACCCAGTACTTC; cdr3_aa: CASSQVLGQETQYF
v_call: TRBV29-1; j_call: TRBJ1-2; clone_size: -; d_call: -; cdr3_nt: TGCAGCGTTGAGCGGCAGGATGGCTACACCTTC; cdr3_aa: CSVERQDGYTF
v_call: TRBV7-6; j_call: TRBJ2-2; clone_size: -; d_call: -; cdr3_nt: TGTGCCAGCAGCTTAGTCGTCTACGGGGAGCTGTTTTTT; cdr3_aa: CASSLVVYGELFF